Reported below is one T cell receptor beta chain. This entry is derived from a study of blood T cell repertoires in COVID-19. The protocol was immunoSEQ multiplex PCR, while the TCRdb copy is restricted to in-frame clones and leaves out a portion. The sample comprises 300,000 to 400,000 clones, around 89% of which are singletons, and around 0.95% rests with the top ten. This CDR3 is 14 amino acids long. Trimming took 4 bases from V and 7 from J, leaving 13 bases between them. Germline V gives CDR1 LGHDT, CDR2 YNNKEL (reference sequence). Material for sequencing was PBMCs or T cells enriched from blood (not recorded which). This clonotype originated in a woman in her twenties or thirties with acute COVID-19. The rearrangement links TRBV3-1 (or the pseudogene TRBV3-2) to TRBJ2-2; a possible D gene is TRBD2 (6 bases). The CDR3 is CASSRRGMGGELFF. CDR3 DNA sequence: TGTGCCAGCAGCCGTCGGGGGATGGGCGGGGAGCTGTTTTTT.